This is a list of T cell receptor beta chains from one sample in a study of OX40 agonist ivuxolimab in advanced cancers. This table comes from immunoSEQ multiplex PCR, and its TCRdb copy is limited to in-frame clones, with some not included. The data contain 84,000 or so clones, around nine tenths of them singletons. This specimen was CD4+ or CD8+ T cells sorted from blood, taken in a trial of the OX40 agonist ivuxolimab. The receptors stem from an adult with an advanced solid tumor such as melanoma, head and neck, liver or kidney cancer. The CDR3 runs from the conserved cysteine through the conserved F or W. A D gene is named only where the DNA matches it firmly. Rows give clone size only sometimes, using once, few, many, or a class for an expanded clone.

clone size: -
V gene: TRBV7-2
D gene: -
J gene: TRBJ2-5
CDR3 DNA: TGTGCCAGCAGCTTAGCGCTTCGGACACAAGAGACCCAGTACTTC
CDR3 protein: CASSLALRTQETQYF

clone size: once
V gene: TRBV5-4
D gene: -
J gene: TRBJ2-5
CDR3 DNA: TGTGCCAGCAGCTCCTTGGCTAGCGCAGAGACCCAGTACTTC
CDR3 protein: CASSSLASAETQYF

clone size: once
V gene: TRBV29-1
D gene: -
J gene: TRBJ2-2
CDR3 DNA: TGCAGCGTTGGGAAGGGACCTACCACCGGGGAGCTGTTTTTT
CDR3 protein: CSVGKGPTTGELFF

clone size: -
V gene: TRBV5-4
D gene: -
J gene: TRBJ2-5
CDR3 DNA: TGTGCCAGCAGCTCACCGAGGGATGAGACCCAGTACTTC
CDR3 protein: CASSSPRDETQYF

clone size: -
V gene: TRBV30
D gene: -
J gene: TRBJ2-1
CDR3 DNA: TGTGCCTGGAGTCTTTCGGGGCTTAAATCCTACAATGAGCAGTTCTTC
CDR3 protein: CAWSLSGLKSYNEQFF

clone size: -
V gene: TRBV4-2
D gene: -
J gene: TRBJ2-2
CDR3 DNA: TGTGCCAGCAGCTACTCGGGGAGTGGTTCCGACACCGGGGAGCTGTTTTTT
CDR3 protein: CASSYSGSGSDTGELFF

clone size: -
V gene: TRBV11-3
D gene: TRBD1
J gene: TRBJ1-2
CDR3 DNA: TGTGCCAGCAGCCTAGCAGGCGGGACAGGGACCAATAACTATGGCTACACCTTC
CDR3 protein: CASSLAGGTGTNNYGYTF

clone size: once
V gene: TRBV7-3
D gene: -
J gene: TRBJ2-1
CDR3 DNA: TGTGCCAGCAGCCCAGGCCAATTAATTCATGAGCAGTTCTTC
CDR3 protein: CASSPGQLIHEQFF

clone size: -
V gene: TRBV6-6
D gene: -
J gene: TRBJ1-3
CDR3 DNA: TGTGCCAGTAGGAGCTCTGGAAACACCATATATTTT
CDR3 protein: CASRSSGNTIYF

clone size: -
V gene: TRBV18
D gene: -
J gene: TRBJ2-1
CDR3 DNA: TGTGCCAGCTCCGAGGTGGGGGGCAGTGAGCAGTTCTTC
CDR3 protein: CASSEVGGSEQFF

clone size: once
V gene: TRBV19
D gene: -
J gene: TRBJ2-6
CDR3 DNA: TGTGGACGGACGAACGGGATTCAGGGTGGGGCCAACGTCCTGACTTTC
CDR3 protein: CGRTNGIQGGANVLTF

clone size: -
V gene: TRBV7-2
D gene: -
J gene: TRBJ2-1
CDR3 DNA: TGTGCCAGCAGCGTCAGGGACCCCCGGGTTGGCAATGAGCAGTTCTTC
CDR3 protein: CASSVRDPRVGNEQFF

clone size: -
V gene: TRBV10-3
D gene: TRBD2
J gene: TRBJ2-3
CDR3 DNA: TGTGCCATCAGTGAGGCTAGCGGGGTGAGCACAGATACGCAGTATTTT
CDR3 protein: CAISEASGVSTDTQYF

clone size: -
V gene: TRBV6-1
D gene: TRBD1
J gene: TRBJ1-5
CDR3 DNA: TGTGCCAGCACCCAGGGGGCAAATGGCAATCAGCCCCAGCATTTT
CDR3 protein: CASTQGANGNQPQHF

clone size: once
V gene: TRBV5-4
D gene: -
J gene: TRBJ1-2
CDR3 DNA: TGTGCCAGCAGCTCCTTAGACAATCCCTATGGCTACACCTTC
CDR3 protein: CASSSLDNPYGYTF

clone size: -
V gene: TRBV6-6
D gene: -
J gene: TRBJ2-3
CDR3 DNA: TGTGCCAGCGGCCGGGACGGTGGCACAGATACGCAGTATTTT
CDR3 protein: CASGRDGGTDTQYF

clone size: few
V gene: TRBV7-7
D gene: -
J gene: TRBJ2-7
CDR3 DNA: TGTGCCAGCAGCTTAGAGATAGCCTACGAGCAGTACTTC
CDR3 protein: CASSLEIAYEQYF

clone size: few
V gene: TRBV7-2
D gene: -
J gene: TRBJ2-3
CDR3 DNA: TGTGCCAGCAGCTCAAGGGGTCAGGTTCGTTTCGATACGCAGTATTTT
CDR3 protein: CASSSRGQVRFDTQYF

clone size: -
V gene: TRBV5-6
D gene: -
J gene: TRBJ1-2
CDR3 DNA: TGTGCCAGCAGCTTTTCCGGGACACTATATGGCTACACCTTC
CDR3 protein: CASSFSGTLYGYTF

clone size: -
V gene: TRBV5-1
D gene: -
J gene: TRBJ2-3
CDR3 DNA: TGCGCCAGCAGCTTTTACGGGCAGGGTGAGGATACGCAGTATTTT
CDR3 protein: CASSFYGQGEDTQYF

clone size: -
V gene: TRBV5-6
D gene: TRBD1
J gene: TRBJ1-2
CDR3 DNA: TGTGCCAGCAGCCGTTACTGGACAGGGCCCTCTCCTAACTATGGCTACACCTTC
CDR3 protein: CASSRYWTGPSPNYGYTF

clone size: -
V gene: TRBV6-1
D gene: -
J gene: TRBJ1-4
CDR3 DNA: TGTGCCAGTGCTGACAACGGTCGTGAAAAACTGTTTTTT
CDR3 protein: CASADNGREKLFF